Listed below are T cell receptor beta chains from one sample, sequenced in a study of blood T cell repertoires in COVID-19. This table comes from immunoSEQ multiplex PCR, and its TCRdb copy is limited to in-frame clones, with some not included. The top ten clones hold 12% of a sample with 150,000 to 180,000 clones, approximately 80% of them seen once. Sequenced sample: peripheral blood. The source of these receptors is a woman aged 55-69 years with COVID-19, enrolled during active disease. Each CDR3 is given with its conserved first and last residue. Each record gives: J gene, V gene, clone size, D gene, CDR3 DNA, CDR3 protein. The D gene is left open where the match is weak. Only some rows state a clone size, as once, few, many or a class for expanded clones.

TRBJ2-7,TRBV3-1/TRBV3-2,-,TRBD2,TGTGCCAGCAGGACTAGCGGGCGAAATACCTACGAGCAGTACTTC,CASRTSGRNTYEQYF
TRBJ2-3,TRBV6-6,-,-,TGTGCCAGCAGTTATTGGGAGAATACTAGCACAGATACGCAGTATTTT,CASSYWENTSTDTQYF
TRBJ1-1,TRBV5-1,once,-,TGCGCCAGCAGCTCTGCTGGGCCCAGTGAAGCTTTCTTT,CASSSAGPSEAFF
TRBJ2-7,TRBV27,-,TRBD1,TGTGCCAGCAGCACACAAACGCTCCGGGACAGAACCTACGAGCAGTACTTC,CASSTQTLRDRTYEQYF
TRBJ2-5,TRBV5-1,-,TRBD2,TGCGCCAGCAGCTGGGGACTAGCGGGGCAAGAGACCCAGTACTTC,CASSWGLAGQETQYF
TRBJ1-2,TRBV2,-,-,TGTGCCAGCAGAACAGGAGCAGGGAGCTACACCTTC,CASRTGAGSYTF
TRBJ2-5,TRBV4-2,-,TRBD2,TGTGCCAGCAGCCAATCTCTAGCGGGAGGCGAGACCCAGTACTTC,CASSQSLAGGETQYF
TRBJ1-4,TRBV5-1,many,-,TGCGCCAGCAGCTTGGAGCTGTCAGGAAAACTGTTTTTT,CASSLELSGKLFF
TRBJ2-3,TRBV18,-,TRBD1,TGTGCCAGCTCACCATCGGTTGGGGACAGGTCTTACACAGATACGCAGTATTTT,CASSPSVGDRSYTDTQYF
TRBJ1-1,TRBV10-3,-,-,TGTGCCATCAGTGAGTCAGACACGACGAACACTGAAGCTTTCTTT,CAISESDTTNTEAFF
TRBJ2-1,TRBV6-5,-,TRBD1,TGTGCCAGCAGGCTGGGACAGGCGTCCAATGAGCAGTTCTTC,CASRLGQASNEQFF
TRBJ1-5,TRBV5-6,-,TRBD1,TGTGCCAGCAGGAGGTGGGACAGTCAACAGCCCCAGCATTTT,CASRRWDSQQPQHF
TRBJ1-3,TRBV6-5,-,TRBD1,TGTGCCAGCAGCTCCTTCGACAGGGTCGGAAACACCATATATTTT,CASSSFDRVGNTIYF
TRBJ1-5,TRBV5-4,-,-,TGTGCCAGCAGCTTCGGGGGAGGGGACAATCAGCCCCAGCATTTT,CASSFGGGDNQPQHF
TRBJ1-1,TRBV30,-,-,TGTGCCTGGAGCGACGGGAGGAACACTGAAGCTTTCTTT,CAWSDGRNTEAFF
TRBJ2-5,TRBV9,-,-,TGTGCCAGCAGCTCTAGGGGGTCTAAACAAGAGACCCAGTACTTC,CASSSRGSKQETQYF
TRBJ1-1,TRBV18,-,-,TGTGCCAGCTCGAAACAGGAGCTGAACACTGAAGCTTTCTTT,CASSKQELNTEAFF
TRBJ2-3,TRBV5-1,-,-,TGCGCCAGCAGCTTCCGGGACTCCACAGATACGCAGTATTTT,CASSFRDSTDTQYF
TRBJ1-2,TRBV10-1,-,-,TGCGCCAGCAGTGAGGCGGCAAACTATGGCTACACCTTC,CASSEAANYGYTF
TRBJ2-6,TRBV4-1,-,-,TGCGCCAGCAGCCAATCCCCTGCGGGGCCCTCTGGGGCCAACGTCCTGACTTTC,CASSQSPAGPSGANVLTF
TRBJ2-5,TRBV24-1,-,TRBD2,TGTGCCACCAGTTCTAGCGGGGGGAAGAAGACCCAGTACTTC,CATSSSGGKKTQYF
TRBJ2-3,TRBV11-3,-,TRBD2,TGTGCCAGCAGCTTGAGACTAGCGGGGGGAGCAGATACGCAGTATTTT,CASSLRLAGGADTQYF
TRBJ1-2,TRBV27,few,-,TGTGCCAGCAGTTTAAGGGGCGGAAACTATGGCTACACCTTC,CASSLRGGNYGYTF
TRBJ1-1,TRBV12-3/TRBV12-4,-,-,TGTGCCAGCAGTACAACAGGGAACACTGAAGCTTTCTTT,CASSTTGNTEAFF
TRBJ1-2,TRBV24-1,-,TRBD1,TGTGCCACCAGTGGAGGACAGGGGGGGGCCTTTGGAAATGGCTACACCTTC,CATSGGQGGAFGNGYTF
TRBJ1-4,TRBV5-4,-,-,TGTGCCAGCAGCTTTGGAAGTCCCTCTAGGAGAGAAAAACTGTTTTTT,CASSFGSPSRREKLFF